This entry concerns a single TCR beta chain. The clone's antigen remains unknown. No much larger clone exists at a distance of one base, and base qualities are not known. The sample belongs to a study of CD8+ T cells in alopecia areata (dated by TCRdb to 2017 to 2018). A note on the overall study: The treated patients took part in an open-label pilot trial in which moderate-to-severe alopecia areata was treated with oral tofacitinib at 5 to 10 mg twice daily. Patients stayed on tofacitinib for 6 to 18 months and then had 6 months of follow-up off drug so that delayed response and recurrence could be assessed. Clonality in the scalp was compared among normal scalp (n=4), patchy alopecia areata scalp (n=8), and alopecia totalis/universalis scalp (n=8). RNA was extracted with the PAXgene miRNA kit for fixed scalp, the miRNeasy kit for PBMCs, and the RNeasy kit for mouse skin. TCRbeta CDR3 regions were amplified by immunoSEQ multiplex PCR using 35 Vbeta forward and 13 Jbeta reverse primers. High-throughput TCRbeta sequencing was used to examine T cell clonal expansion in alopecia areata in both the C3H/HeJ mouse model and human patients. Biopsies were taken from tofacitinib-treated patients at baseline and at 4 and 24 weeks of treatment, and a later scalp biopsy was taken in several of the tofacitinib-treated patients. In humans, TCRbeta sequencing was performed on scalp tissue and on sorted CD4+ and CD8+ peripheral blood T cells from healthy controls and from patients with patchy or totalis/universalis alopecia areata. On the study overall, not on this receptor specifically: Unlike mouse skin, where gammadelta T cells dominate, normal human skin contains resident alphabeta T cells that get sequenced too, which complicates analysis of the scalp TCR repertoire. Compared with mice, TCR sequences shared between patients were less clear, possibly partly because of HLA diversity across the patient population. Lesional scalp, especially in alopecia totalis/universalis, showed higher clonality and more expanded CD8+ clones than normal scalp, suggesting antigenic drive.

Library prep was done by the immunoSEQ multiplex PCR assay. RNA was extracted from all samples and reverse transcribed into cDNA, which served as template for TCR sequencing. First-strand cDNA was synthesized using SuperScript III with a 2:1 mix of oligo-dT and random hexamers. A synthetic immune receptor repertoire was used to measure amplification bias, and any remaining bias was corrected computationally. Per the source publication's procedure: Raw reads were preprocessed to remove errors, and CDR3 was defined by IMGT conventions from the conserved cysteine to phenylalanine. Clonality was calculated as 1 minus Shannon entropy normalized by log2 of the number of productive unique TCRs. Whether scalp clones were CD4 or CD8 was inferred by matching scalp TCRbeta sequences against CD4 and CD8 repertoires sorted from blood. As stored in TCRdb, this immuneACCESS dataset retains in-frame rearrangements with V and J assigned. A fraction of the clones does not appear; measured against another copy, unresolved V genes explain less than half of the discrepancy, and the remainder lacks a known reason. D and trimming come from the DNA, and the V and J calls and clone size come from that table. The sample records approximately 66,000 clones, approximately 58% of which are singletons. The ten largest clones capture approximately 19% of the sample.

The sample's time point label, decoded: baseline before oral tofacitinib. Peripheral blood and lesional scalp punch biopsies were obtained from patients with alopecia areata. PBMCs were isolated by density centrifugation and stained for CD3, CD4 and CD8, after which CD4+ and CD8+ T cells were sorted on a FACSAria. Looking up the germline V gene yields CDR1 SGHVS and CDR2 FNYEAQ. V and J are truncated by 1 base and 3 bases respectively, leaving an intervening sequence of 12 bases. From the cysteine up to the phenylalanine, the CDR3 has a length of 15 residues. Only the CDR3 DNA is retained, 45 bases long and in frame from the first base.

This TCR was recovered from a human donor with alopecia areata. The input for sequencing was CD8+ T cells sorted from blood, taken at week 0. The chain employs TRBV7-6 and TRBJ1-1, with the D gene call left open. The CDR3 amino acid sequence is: CASSLGSSGYTEAFF. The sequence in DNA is TGTGCCAGCAGCTTAGGGTCTTCAGGCTACACTGAAGCTTTCTTT.